The 20 T cell receptor beta chains below all came from one sample that was sequenced in a study of blood T cell repertoires in COVID-19. Profiling relied on immunoSEQ multiplex PCR, and the TCRdb table lists in-frame clones only, not all of them. The sample holds tens of thousands of clones, around nine tenths seen once. Sequencing was carried out using peripheral blood. These receptors were taken from a woman in her 70s with acute or convalescent COVID-19.

The chain couples TRBV13 to TRBJ2-7, with 7 bases identical to TRBD1. This CDR3 spans 14 amino acids. The V and J ends lost 7 bases and 3 bases, in that order; junction bases with no gene match: 9. Germline CDR1 reads PRHDT; CDR2 reads FYEKMQ (reference sequence). The CDR3, as DNA: TGTGCCAGCACCCACACGGGGACAGACTACGAGCAGTACTTC. Its protein is CASTHTGTDYEQYF.

The V gene is TRBV29-1, the J gene TRBJ2-2, with 8 bases lining up with TRBD1. Trimming at V came to 7 bases and at J to 0 bases, leaving 4 bases not matched to a gene. Looked up from germline, CDR1 is SQVTM and CDR2 is ANQGSEA. This CDR3 comprises 14 residues. The CDR3 reads CSAWTGTNTGELFF. The CDR3 DNA is TGCAGCGCCTGGACAGGGACGAACACCGGGGAGCTGTTTTTT.

This clone was seen more than once but under ten times. This chain joins TRBV29-1 and TRBJ2-7, with a weak D call TRBD2 (7 bases). The CDR3 length is 16 residues. Deletions cut 0 bases from V and 2 bases from J, with 17 bases between. Germline V lookup: CDR1 SQVTM, CDR2 ANQGSEA. CDR3 sequence: CSVEEGGGVPTYEQYF. As DNA, the CDR3 is TGCAGCGTTGAAGAAGGGGGGGGAGTACCCACCTACGAGCAGTACTTC.

The genes are TRBV7-6 and TRBJ2-7; D gene ambiguous. The CDR3 length is 16 residues. Looked up from germline, CDR1 is SGHVS and CDR2 is FNYEAQ. Trimming removed 1 base at V and 0 bases at J, with 13 bases between. CDR3 bases: TGTGCCAGCAGCTTAGGAGGAGTTCCGAGCTCCTACGAGCAGTACTTC. Protein sequence: CASSLGGVPSSYEQYF. Based on the CDR3 plus reference TRBV7-6 and TRBJ2-7, the full variable domain is GAGVSQSPRYKVTKRGQDVALRCDPISGHVSLYWYRQALGQGPEFLTYFNYEAQQDKSGLPNDRFSAERPEGSISTLTIQRTEQRDSAMYRCASSLGGVPSSYEQYFGPGTRLTVT.

A few counts support this clone. The chain links TRBV5-1 to TRBJ2-2, with D perhaps matching TRBD1 (6 bases). Deletions cut 0 bases from V and 8 bases from J, with 14 bases between. Germline values: CDR1 SGHRS, CDR2 YFSETQ. This CDR3 is built from 15 residues. The DNA of the CDR3 is TGCGCCAGCAGCTTGGGCTCCAGGGGTCCTGGGGAGCTGTTTTTT. Encoded protein: CASSLGSRGPGELFF.

The rearrangement joins TRBV19 to TRBJ1-6; a possible D gene is TRBD1 (6 bases). V lost 5 bases to trimming and J lost 4 bases, with 12 bases between them. CDR1 LNHDA and CDR2 SQIVND come from the germline V gene (reference sequence). This CDR3 has 15 residues. CDR3 region: CASSPQGQYNSPLHF. In DNA, the CDR3 is TGTGCCAGTAGTCCCCAGGGGCAGTATAATTCACCCCTCCACTTT.

This chain links TRBV4-1 with TRBJ2-1, with 7 bases fitting TRBD1. The CDR3 consists of 16 residues. Unmatched junction bases numbered 4, after V lost 1 base and J lost 1 base. Germline V lookup: CDR1 MGHRA, CDR2 YSYEKL. The CDR3 reads CASSQAPGQSYNEQFF. The DNA for the CDR3 is TGCGCCAGCAGCCAAGCCCCGGGACAGTCCTACAATGAGCAGTTCTTC.

The chain recombines TRBV19 with TRBJ1-4; 8 positions match TRBD1. The CDR3 sequence is 13 residues long. CDR1 is LNHDA, CDR2 SQIVND, per germline (reference sequence). After removal of 7 bases from V and 7 bases from J, the junction contained 5 bases not matched to a gene. CDR3 nucleotide sequence: TGTGCCAGTACGGACAGGGTCGGTGAAAAACTGTTTTTT. As protein: CASTDRVGEKLFF.

The J gene is TRBJ1-2, the V gene TRBV25-1; D unclear. This CDR3 spans 13 amino acids. Per the germline V gene, CDR1 is MGHDK and CDR2 is SYGVNS. V was shortened by 2 bases and J by 3 bases, with 7 bases between the two germline ends. Here the CDR3 DNA reads TGTGCCAGCAGTGAAGGGCTCCACTATGGCTACACCTTC. Protein product: CASSEGLHYGYTF.

The chain carries TRBV19 and TRBJ2-2, with TRBD1 matching over 7 bases. From germline, CDR1 is LNHDA and CDR2 SQIVND (reference sequence). The CDR3 has 15 amino acids. J was trimmed by 9 bases and V by 4 bases; bases with no gene match: 11. The CDR3 sequence: CASSTGQVVARELFF. The CDR3 region has the DNA TGTGCCAGTAGTACCGGACAGGTCGTGGCCAGGGAGCTGTTTTTT.

The chain employs TRBV11-2 and TRBJ1-2, with TRBD1 matching 8 bases. Trimming at V came to 1 base and at J to 4 bases, leaving 14 bases not matched to a gene. The CDR3 has 18 residues. Germline V gene lookup returns CDR1 SGHAT and CDR2 FQNNGV. The CDR3 reads CASSLGTGQGLGSYGYTF. The CDR3 coding sequence is TGTGCCAGCAGCTTAGGGACAGGGCAAGGGCTGGGATCCTATGGCTACACCTTC.

The chain employs TRBV5-1 and TRBJ2-5; 8 nucleotides match TRBD2. J lost 4 bases, V lost 2 bases, and 4 bases had no gene match. CDR1 and CDR2 from the germline V gene are SGHRS and YFSETQ. CDR3 length: 14 residues. CDR3 sequence: CASSFSGTGETQYF. DNA for the CDR3: TGCGCCAGCAGCTTTAGCGGGACGGGAGAGACCCAGTACTTC.

This clone appeared a single time. The rearrangement joins TRBV5-1 to TRBJ2-2; 8 bases are shared with TRBD2. This CDR3 is built from 16 residues. Germline V gene sequence: CDR1 SGHRS, CDR2 YFSETQ. Unmatched junction bases numbered 4, after V lost 2 bases and J lost 1 base. The CDR3 DNA follows: TGCGCCAGCAGCTTCTATGCGGGAGGGAACACCGGGGAGCTGTTTTTT. Translation gives CASSFYAGGNTGELFF.

The chain recombines TRBV7-8 with TRBJ2-7, with a possible D match to TRBD2 (6 bases). V lost 5 bases and J 5 bases, leaving 22 bases between the germline ends. The V gene's germline CDR1 is SGHVS and CDR2 FQNEAQ. The CDR3 runs 16 residues. The CDR3 DNA sequence: TGTGCCAGCAGCGCCGTAGCGGACCGTCAAACTAACGAGCAGTACTTC. Its protein is CASSAVADRQTNEQYF.

The chain employs TRBV6-6 and TRBJ2-1; 7 nucleotides line up with TRBD1. This CDR3 region has 13 residues. Per germline, CDR1 MNHNY and CDR2 SVGAGI (reference sequence). The V segment lost 6 bases and the J segment 4 bases; nucleotides outside the gene matches: 3. The CDR3 nucleotides read TGTGCCAGCAGAGAACAGGGGTACAATGAGCAGTTCTTC. Translated: CASREQGYNEQFF.

J is TRBJ1-1 and V is TRBV9, with TRBD1 matching over 7 bases. The V gene end was trimmed by 0 bases and the J gene end by 0 bases; junction bases not matched to a gene: 8. CDR3 length equals 17 residues. Per germline, CDR1 SGDLS and CDR2 YYNGEE. The CDR3 nucleotides read TGTGCCAGCAGCGTAGGGTTAGGGACAGCAATGAACACTGAAGCTTTCTTT. Amino acid sequence: CASSVGLGTAMNTEAFF.

The rearrangement uses TRBV9 and TRBJ2-7; 8 positions agree with TRBD1. The CDR3 runs 17 residues. V lost 4 bases, J lost 5 bases, and 17 bases stayed unmatched. Germline CDR1 reads SGDLS; CDR2 reads YYNGEE. The CDR3 loop reads CASSPGLEAGGFNEQYF. The CDR3 DNA reads as TGTGCCAGCAGCCCCGGGCTGGAGGCAGGGGGCTTCAACGAGCAGTACTTC. The full variable domain, rest sourced from reference TRBV9 and TRBJ2-7, is DSGVTQTPKHLITATGQRVTLRCSPRSGDLSVYWYQQSLDQGLQFLIQYYNGEERAKGNILERFSAQQFPDLHSELNLSSLELGDSALYFCASSPGLEAGGFNEQYFGPGTRLTVT.

CDR3 protein: CASSLRENTEAFF. CDR3 sequence (DNA): TGTGCCAGTAGTTTACGGGAGAACACTGAAGCTTTCTTT. The chain employs TRBV19 and TRBJ1-1, with D uncertain. Looked up from germline, CDR1 is LNHDA and CDR2 is SQIVND (reference sequence). The CDR3 is 13 residues long. Trimming took off 5 bases at V and 1 base at J, with 8 bases between the two ends.

The chain joins TRBV4-2 to TRBJ1-1; D ambiguous. Germline lookup yields CDR1 LGHNA and CDR2 YNFKEQ. Trimming stripped 0 bases from V and 3 bases from J, with 5 bases between. The CDR3 consists of 13 residues. In DNA, the CDR3 is TGTGCCAGCAGCCAAGACAGGTACACTGAAGCTTTCTTT. Its translation is CASSQDRYTEAFF.

J is TRBJ1-3 and V is TRBV6-6; a possible D gene is TRBD1 (5 bases). CDR3 length equals 14 residues. Looked up from germline, CDR1 is MNHNY and CDR2 is SVGAGI (reference sequence). Trimming pared 1 base from V and 2 bases from J, leaving 6 bases between. In DNA form, the CDR3 reads TGTGCCAGCAGTTACTTAGGGGCTGGAAACACCATATATTTT. Translated, it gives CASSYLGAGNTIYF.